The sequence of this T cell receptor (beta chain) was determined in a study of cytomegalovirus exposure and HLA in healthy donors. TCRdb's table, derived via immunoSEQ multiplex PCR, lists solely in-frame clones and lacks some. The profile shows about 200,000 clones, 83% of them singletons. CDR3 length equals 16 residues. Germline lookup yields CDR1 SGHDT and CDR2 YYEEEE. The V and J ends lost 6 bases and 3 bases respectively, with 19 bases between them. The TCR was taken from a woman between 18 and 30 years old in good health and CMV-seronegative. Sequencing was done on a sample of PBMCs. This chain connects TRBV5-6 to TRBJ2-1, with a weak D call TRBD1 (6 bases). The CDR3 nucleotides are TGTGCCAGCACCTTAAACAGGGCACCTCTCTACAATGAGCAGTTCTTC. Its protein is CASTLNRAPLYNEQFF. Variable domain in full (rest from reference TRBV5-6 and TRBJ2-1): DAGVTQSPTHLIKTRGQQVTLRCSPKSGHDTVSWYQQALGQGPQFIFQYYEEEERQRGNFPDRFSGHQFPNYSSELNVNALLLGDSALYLCASTLNRAPLYNEQFFGPGTRLTVL.